Listed here are 8 T cell receptor beta chains from one sample, sequenced in a study of blood T cell repertoires in COVID-19. Using immunoSEQ multiplex PCR, the repertoire was profiled, and TCRdb retains in-frame clones only, with some absent. The sample includes some 270,000 clones, 80% to 85% of them seen just once. Sequencing used peripheral blood. These TCRs come from a woman aged 40 to 50 who had recovered from COVID-19.

The chain has TRBV29-1 and TRBJ1-1; TRBD1 matches 7 bases. Germline CDR1 SQVTM, CDR2 ANQGSEA. The CDR3 covers 11 residues. J lost 8 bases, V lost 7 bases, and 7 bases had no gene match. Here the CDR3 DNA reads TGCAGCGCTACAGACAGGGTCGAAGCTTTCTTT. It encodes CSATDRVEAFF. Supplemented by reference TRBV29-1 and TRBJ1-1, the full variable domain reads SAVISQKPSRDICQRGTSLTIQCQVDSQVTMMFWYRQQPGQSLTLIATANQGSEATYESGFVIDKFPISRPNLTFSTLTVSNMSPEDSSIYLCSATDRVEAFFGQGTRLTVV.

This rearrangement joins TRBV5-4 to TRBJ1-6; 8 bases match TRBD1. V lost 2 bases, J lost 5 bases, and 3 bases stayed unmatched. There are 15 residues in the CDR3. Germline-derived CDR1 and CDR2 are SGHNT and YYREEE (reference sequence). The CDR3 reads CASSLQTGDNSPLHF. DNA for the CDR3: TGTGCCAGCAGCTTACAGACAGGGGATAATTCACCCCTCCACTTT.

The chain links TRBV2 to TRBJ2-1; 9 bases map to TRBD1. With V trimmed by 4 bases and J by 7 bases, 5 bases remained unmatched. The CDR3 runs 14 residues. Germline CDR1 reads SNHLY; CDR2 reads FYNNEI. The chain's CDR3 is CASSVDRGLNEQFF. In DNA, the CDR3 is TGTGCCAGCAGTGTGGACAGGGGATTGAATGAGCAGTTCTTC.

The chain links TRBV27 to TRBJ2-7, with 10 bases that match TRBD1. Germline V gene sequence: CDR1 MNHEY, CDR2 SMNVEV (reference sequence). The CDR3 loop spans 13 amino acids. J was trimmed by 3 bases and V by 9 bases; bases with no gene match: 5. The CDR3 region is CARRDRGYYEQYF. The CDR3 DNA reads as TGTGCCAGAAGGGACAGGGGATACTACGAGCAGTACTTC.

The chain is built from TRBV19 and TRBJ2-7; TRBD1 matches 7 bases. This CDR3 is 14 amino acids long. CDR1 LNHDA and CDR2 SQIVND come from the germline V gene (reference sequence). The V gene end was trimmed by 5 bases and the J gene end by 2 bases; junction bases not matched to a gene: 6. CDR3 nucleotides: TGTGCCAGTAGTGGGGGACAGCTTCCCTACGAGCAGTACTTC. It is translated as CASSGGQLPYEQYF.

The CDR3 protein is CASSSRNSGDYNEQFF. For the CDR3, the DNA is TGTGCCAGCAGCTCCCGAAATAGCGGGGACTACAATGAGCAGTTCTTC. This chain uses TRBV5-5 with TRBJ2-1; 8 bases fit TRBD2. The length of the CDR3 is 16 residues. CDR1 is SGHKS and CDR2 is YYEKEE in the germline V gene (reference sequence). The V segment lost 3 bases and the J segment 3 bases; nucleotides outside the gene matches: 8.

This clone came up a few times. This sequence joins TRBV6-4 and TRBJ1-4; D not resolved. The germline V gene has CDR1 MRHNA and CDR2 SNTAGT. This CDR3 is 15 amino acids long. Trimming left V 0 bases short and J 5 bases short, with 10 bases between. The CDR3 DNA sequence: TGTGCCAGCAGTGACTCGGCAGGCCCGAATGAAAAACTGTTTTTT. It encodes CASSDSAGPNEKLFF.

The V and J genes are TRBV6-6 and TRBJ2-2, with D unresolved. V gave up 8 bases and J gave up 0 bases, with 16 bases separating them. This CDR3 is 16 amino acids long. Germline V lookup: CDR1 MNHNY, CDR2 SVGAGI (reference sequence). The DNA of the CDR3 is TGTGCCAGCTGCTCAGACACGTTCGCGAACACCGGGGAGCTGTTTTTT. Its protein product is CASCSDTFANTGELFF.